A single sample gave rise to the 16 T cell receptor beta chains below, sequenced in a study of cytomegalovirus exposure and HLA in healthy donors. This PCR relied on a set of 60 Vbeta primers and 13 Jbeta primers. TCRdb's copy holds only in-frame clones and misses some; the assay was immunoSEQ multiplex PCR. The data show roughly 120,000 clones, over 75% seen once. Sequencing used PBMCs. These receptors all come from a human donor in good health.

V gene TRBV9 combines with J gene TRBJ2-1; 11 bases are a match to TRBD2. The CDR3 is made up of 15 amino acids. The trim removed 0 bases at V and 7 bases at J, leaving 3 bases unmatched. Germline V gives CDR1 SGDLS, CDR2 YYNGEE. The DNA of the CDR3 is TGTGCCAGCAGCGTAGTTTCTAGCGGGAGGAATGAGCAGTTCTTC. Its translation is CASSVVSSGRNEQFF.

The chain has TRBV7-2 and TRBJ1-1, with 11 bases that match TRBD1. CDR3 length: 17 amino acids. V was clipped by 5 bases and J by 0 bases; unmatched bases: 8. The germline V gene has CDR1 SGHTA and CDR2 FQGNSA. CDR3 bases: TGTGCCAGCAGCAGCGGACAGGGGGCCGTTCTGAACACTGAAGCTTTCTTT. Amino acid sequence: CASSSGQGAVLNTEAFF.

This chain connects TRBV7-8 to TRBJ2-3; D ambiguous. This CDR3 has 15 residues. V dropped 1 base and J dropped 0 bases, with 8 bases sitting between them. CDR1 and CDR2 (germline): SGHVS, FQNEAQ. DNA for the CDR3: TGTGCCAGCAGCTTAGGAGTCTACAGCACAGATACGCAGTATTTT. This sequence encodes CASSLGVYSTDTQYF.

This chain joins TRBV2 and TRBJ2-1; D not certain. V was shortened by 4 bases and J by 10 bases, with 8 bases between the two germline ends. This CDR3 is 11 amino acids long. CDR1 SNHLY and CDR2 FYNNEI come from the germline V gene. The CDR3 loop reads CASSVKREQFF. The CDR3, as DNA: TGTGCCAGCAGTGTGAAGAGGGAGCAGTTCTTC.

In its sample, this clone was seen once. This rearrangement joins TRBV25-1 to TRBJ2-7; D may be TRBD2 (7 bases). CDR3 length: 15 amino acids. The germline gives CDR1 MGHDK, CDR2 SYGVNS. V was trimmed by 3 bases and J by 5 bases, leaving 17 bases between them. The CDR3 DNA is TGTGCCAGCAGTGACTATCAGGGGACTAAGGACGAGCAGTACTTC. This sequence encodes CASSDYQGTKDEQYF.

CDR3 residues: CASSPRQVNTEAFF. CDR3 DNA sequence: TGTGCCAGCAGCCCCCGACAGGTTAACACTGAAGCTTTCTTT. This chain joins TRBV28 and TRBJ1-1; a possible D gene is TRBD1 (6 bases). Germline assignment: CDR1 MDHEN and CDR2 SYDVKM. The CDR3 loop spans 14 amino acids. The V end was cut by 6 bases, the J end by 2 bases, with 13 bases between.

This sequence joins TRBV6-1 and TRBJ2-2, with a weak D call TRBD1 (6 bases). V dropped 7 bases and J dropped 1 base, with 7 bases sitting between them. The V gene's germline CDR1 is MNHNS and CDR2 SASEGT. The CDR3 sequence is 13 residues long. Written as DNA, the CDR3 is TGTGCCAGCAAACAGGGGAACACCGGGGAGCTGTTTTTT. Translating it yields CASKQGNTGELFF.

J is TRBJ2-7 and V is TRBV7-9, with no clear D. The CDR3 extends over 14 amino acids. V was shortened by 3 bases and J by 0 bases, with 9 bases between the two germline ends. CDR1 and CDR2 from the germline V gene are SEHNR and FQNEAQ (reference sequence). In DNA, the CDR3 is TGTGCCAGCAGCTTCTCGACAAGCTCCTACGAGCAGTACTTC. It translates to CASSFSTSSYEQYF.

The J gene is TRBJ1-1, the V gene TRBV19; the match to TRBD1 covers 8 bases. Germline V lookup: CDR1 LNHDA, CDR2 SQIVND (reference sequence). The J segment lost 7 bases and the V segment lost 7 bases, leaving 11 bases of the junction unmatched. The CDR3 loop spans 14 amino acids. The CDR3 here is CASIPRDRGSEAFF. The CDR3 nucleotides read TGTGCCAGTATCCCCCGCGACAGGGGCAGTGAAGCTTTCTTT. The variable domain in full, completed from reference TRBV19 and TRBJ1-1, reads DGGITQSPKYLFRKEGQNVTLSCEQNLNHDAMYWYRQDPGQGLRLIYYSQIVNDFQKGDIAEGYSVSREKKESFPLTVTSAQKNPTAFYLCASIPRDRGSEAFFGQGTRLTVV.

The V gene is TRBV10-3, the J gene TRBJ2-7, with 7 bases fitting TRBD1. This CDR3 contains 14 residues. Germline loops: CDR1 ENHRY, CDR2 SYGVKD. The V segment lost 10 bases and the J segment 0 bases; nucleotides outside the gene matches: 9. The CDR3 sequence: CASRPGQSSYEQYF. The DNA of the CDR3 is TGTGCCAGCAGACCGGGACAGAGCTCCTACGAGCAGTACTTC.

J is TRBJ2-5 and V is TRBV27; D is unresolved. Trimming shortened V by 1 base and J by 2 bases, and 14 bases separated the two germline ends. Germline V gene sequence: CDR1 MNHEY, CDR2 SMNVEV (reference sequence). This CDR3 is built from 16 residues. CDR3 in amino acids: CASSLLPGARQETQYF. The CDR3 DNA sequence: TGTGCCAGCAGTTTATTGCCCGGCGCTAGGCAAGAGACCCAGTACTTC.

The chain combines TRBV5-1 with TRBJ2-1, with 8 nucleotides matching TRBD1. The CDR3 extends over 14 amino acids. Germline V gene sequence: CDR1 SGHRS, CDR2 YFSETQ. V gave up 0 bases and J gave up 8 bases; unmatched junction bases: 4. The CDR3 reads CASSLGQGLHEQFF. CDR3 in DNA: TGCGCCAGCAGCTTGGGACAGGGGCTGCATGAGCAGTTCTTC.

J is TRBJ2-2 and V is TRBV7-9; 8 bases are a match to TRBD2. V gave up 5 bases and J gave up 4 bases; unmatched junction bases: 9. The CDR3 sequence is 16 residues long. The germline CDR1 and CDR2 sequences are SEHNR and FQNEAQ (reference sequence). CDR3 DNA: TGTGCCAGCAGCCCTATAGCGGGATACTTCACCGGGGAGCTGTTTTTT. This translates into CASSPIAGYFTGELFF.

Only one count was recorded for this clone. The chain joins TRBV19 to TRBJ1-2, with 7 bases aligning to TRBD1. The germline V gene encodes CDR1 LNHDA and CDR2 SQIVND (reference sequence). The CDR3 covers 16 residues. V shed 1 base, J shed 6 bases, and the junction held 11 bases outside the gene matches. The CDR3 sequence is CASSIVDRARVDGYTF. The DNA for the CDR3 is TGTGCCAGTAGTATAGTCGACAGGGCCCGGGTGGATGGCTACACCTTC.

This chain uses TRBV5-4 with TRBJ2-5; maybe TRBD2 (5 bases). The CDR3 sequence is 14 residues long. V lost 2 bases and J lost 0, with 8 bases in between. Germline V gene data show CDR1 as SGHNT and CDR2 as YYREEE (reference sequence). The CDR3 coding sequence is TGTGCCAGCAGCTTTATGAGGGACCAAGAGACCCAGTACTTC. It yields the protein CASSFMRDQETQYF.

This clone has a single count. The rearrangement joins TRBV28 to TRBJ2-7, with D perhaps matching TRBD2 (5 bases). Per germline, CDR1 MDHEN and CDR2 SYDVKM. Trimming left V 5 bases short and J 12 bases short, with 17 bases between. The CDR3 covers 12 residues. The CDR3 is CASSASPGGWYF. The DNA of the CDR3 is TGTGCCAGCAGTGCCAGCCCCGGAGGATGGTACTTC.